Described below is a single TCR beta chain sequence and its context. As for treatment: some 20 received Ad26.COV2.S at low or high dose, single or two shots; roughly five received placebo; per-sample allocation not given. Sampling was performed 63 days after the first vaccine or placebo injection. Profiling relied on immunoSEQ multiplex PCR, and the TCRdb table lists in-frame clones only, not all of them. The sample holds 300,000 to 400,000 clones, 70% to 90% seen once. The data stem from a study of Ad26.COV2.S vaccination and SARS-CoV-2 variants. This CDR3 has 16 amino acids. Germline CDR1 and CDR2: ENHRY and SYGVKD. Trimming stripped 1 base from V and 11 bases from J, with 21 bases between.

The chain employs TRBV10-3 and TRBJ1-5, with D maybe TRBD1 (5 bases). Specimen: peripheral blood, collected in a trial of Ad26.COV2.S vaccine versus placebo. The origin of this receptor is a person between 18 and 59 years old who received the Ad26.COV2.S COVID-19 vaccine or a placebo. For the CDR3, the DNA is TGTGCCATCAGTGAGTTCGAGGGCAGGGTGGAATCAGCCCAGCATTTT. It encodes CAISEFEGRVESAQHF.